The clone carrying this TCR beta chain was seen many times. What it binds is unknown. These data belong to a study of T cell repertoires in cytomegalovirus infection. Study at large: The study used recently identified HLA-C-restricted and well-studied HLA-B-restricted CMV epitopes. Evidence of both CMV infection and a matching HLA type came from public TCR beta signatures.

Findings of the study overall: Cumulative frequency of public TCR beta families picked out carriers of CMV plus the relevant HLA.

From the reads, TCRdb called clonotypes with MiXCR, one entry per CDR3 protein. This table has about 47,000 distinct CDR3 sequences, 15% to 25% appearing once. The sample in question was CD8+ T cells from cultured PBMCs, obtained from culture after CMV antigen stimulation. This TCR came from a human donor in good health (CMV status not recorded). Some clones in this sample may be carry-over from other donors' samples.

This chain's CDR3 is CSARDGGGDTEAFF. Here the CDR3 DNA reads TGCAGTGCTAGAGACGGAGGCGGGGACACTGAAGCTTTCTTT. The chain combines TRBV20-1 with TRBJ1-1; no reliable D call. Germline V gene sequence: CDR1 DFQATT, CDR2 SNEGSKA (reference sequence). This CDR3 region has 14 residues. The V end lost 0 bases, the J end lost 3 bases, and 11 bases lay between the germline ends.